This TCR beta chain was recorded in a study of blood T cell repertoires in COVID-19. As for the study in general: T cells, B-cell-depleted T cells, or PBMCs provided the cDNA or gDNA that served as material.

Germline-derived CDR1 and CDR2 are SGHTA and FQGTGA. With 5 bases removed from V and 4 bases from J, the gap between germline ends came to 14 bases. The CDR3 runs 14 residues. Participants came from roughly 23 US areas, aged about 18 to 89 years. Cohort 3 donors were reported recovered after two negative PCRs, clearance, or symptom resolution. Per the original methods: Estimation of nucleated cell counts relied on the amplification of reference gene primers. Profiling relied on immunoSEQ multiplex PCR, and the TCRdb table lists in-frame clones only, not all of them. V, J and clone size derive from that table, while D and trimming were established from the DNA sequence. The table shows 450,000 or so clones, with 90% occurring only once.

The V and J genes are TRBV7-3 and TRBJ1-1, with a tentative D call TRBD1 (6 bases). The source material was PBMCs or T cells enriched from blood (not recorded which). The receptor's source is a man aged 18 to 29 who had recovered from COVID-19. The CDR3 loop is CASSQTGQGTEAFF. The CDR3 DNA is TGTGCCAGCAGCCAGACAGGCCAGGGCACTGAAGCTTTCTTT.